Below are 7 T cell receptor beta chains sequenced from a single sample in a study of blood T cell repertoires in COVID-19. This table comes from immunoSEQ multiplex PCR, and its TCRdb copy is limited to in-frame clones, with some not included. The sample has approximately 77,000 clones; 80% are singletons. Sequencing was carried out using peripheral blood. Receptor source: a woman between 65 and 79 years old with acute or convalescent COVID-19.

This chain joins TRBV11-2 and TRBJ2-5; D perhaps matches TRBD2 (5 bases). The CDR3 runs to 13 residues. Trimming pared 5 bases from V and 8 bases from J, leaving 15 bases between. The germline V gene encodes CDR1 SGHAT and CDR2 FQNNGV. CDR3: CASSPAGDLTQYF. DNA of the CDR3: TGTGCCAGCAGCCCCGCCGGGGATCTAACCCAGTACTTC.

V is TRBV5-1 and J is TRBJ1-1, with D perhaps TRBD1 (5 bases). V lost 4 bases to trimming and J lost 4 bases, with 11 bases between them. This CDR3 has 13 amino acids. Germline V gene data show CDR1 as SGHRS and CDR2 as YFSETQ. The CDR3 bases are TGCGCCAGCAGCAGCAGGGATTTCACTGAAGCTTTCTTT. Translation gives CASSSRDFTEAFF.

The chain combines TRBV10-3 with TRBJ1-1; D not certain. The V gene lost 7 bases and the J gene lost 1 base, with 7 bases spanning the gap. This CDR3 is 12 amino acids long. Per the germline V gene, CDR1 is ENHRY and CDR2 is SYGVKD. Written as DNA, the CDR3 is TGTGCCATCACCGGGGAGAACACTGAAGCTTTCTTT. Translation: CAITGENTEAFF.

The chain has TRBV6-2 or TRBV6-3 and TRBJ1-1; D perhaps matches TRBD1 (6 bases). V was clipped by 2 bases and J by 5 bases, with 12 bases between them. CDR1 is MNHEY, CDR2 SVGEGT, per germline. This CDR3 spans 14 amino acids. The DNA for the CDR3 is TGTGCCAGCAGTTACGGAACGGGGACAACTGAAGCTTTCTTT. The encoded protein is CASSYGTGTTEAFF.

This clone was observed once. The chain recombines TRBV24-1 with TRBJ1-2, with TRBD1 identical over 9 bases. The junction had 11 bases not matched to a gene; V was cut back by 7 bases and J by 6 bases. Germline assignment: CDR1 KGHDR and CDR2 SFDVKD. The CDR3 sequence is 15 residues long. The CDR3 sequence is CATRPGQGSGHGYTF. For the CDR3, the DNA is TGTGCCACCAGACCGGGACAGGGTTCTGGCCATGGCTACACCTTC.

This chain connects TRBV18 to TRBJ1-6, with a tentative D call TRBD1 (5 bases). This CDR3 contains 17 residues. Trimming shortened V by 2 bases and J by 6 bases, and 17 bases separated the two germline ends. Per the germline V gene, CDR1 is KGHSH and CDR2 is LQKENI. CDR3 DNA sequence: TGTGCCAGCTCACCAGTTGGCCGTGACAGCGTTAATTCACCCCTCCACTTT. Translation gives CASSPVGRDSVNSPLHF.

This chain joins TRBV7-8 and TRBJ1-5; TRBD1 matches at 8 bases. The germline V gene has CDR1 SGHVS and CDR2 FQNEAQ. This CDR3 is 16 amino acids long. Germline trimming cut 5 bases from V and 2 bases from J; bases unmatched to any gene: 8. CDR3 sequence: CASSLRTGFGNQPQHF. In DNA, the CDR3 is TGTGCCAGCAGCCTCCGGACAGGGTTTGGCAATCAGCCCCAGCATTTT.